This T cell receptor (beta chain) was captured by sequencing in a study of T cells expressing NK-cell markers. At the level of the study: All TCR beta repertoires analysed originated from sorted CD3+CD56+NKG2C+, CD3+CD56+NKG2C- and CD3+CD56-NKG2C+ T cells. Seven HCMV-seropositive donors and one seronegative donor made up the eight sequenced donors. Broader study findings: Dominant NKG2C+ clonotypes accounted for about 1.0-7.0% of CD8+ T cells in about six donors.

A note on this clonotype: Its antigen remains unidentified.

The germline V gene encodes CDR1 MGHDK and CDR2 SYGVNS. The CDR3 is 15 residues long. TCRdb re-called the 5' RACE reads and gives one entry per CDR3 protein, without DNA. The data show about 430,000 distinct CDR3 sequences, and the top ten clones hold approximately 1.5%. Input material: blood T cells: a sorted CD56 or NKG2C T cell subset, CD4+ or CD8+ T cells, or bulk PBMC T cells (not recorded which). The V gene is TRBV25-1, the J gene TRBJ2-3. The sequence came from a woman between 50 and 59 years old in good health. The CDR3 reads CASGVSGKGTDTQYF. Complete variable domain (other parts from reference TRBV25-1 and TRBJ2-3): EADIYQTPRYLVIGTGKKITLECSQTMGHDKMYWYQQDPGMELHLIHYSYGVNSTEKGDLSSESTVSRIRTEHFPLTLESARPSHTSQYLCASGVSGKGTDTQYFGPGTRLTVL.